The clone carrying this TCR beta chain was seen more than once but under ten times. The antigen is undetermined. The sample is drawn from a study of T-cell reconstitution after alpha-beta-depleted transplantation in children. This CDR3 has 14 residues. V was pared by 6 bases and J by 5 bases, with 13 bases between. CDR1 is MDHEN and CDR2 is SYDVKM in the germline V gene. Study findings and constraints: Where alpha-beta T cells came from about two months after transplant was reportedly several hundred expanded graft clones. Some patients' high day-60 TCRbeta diversity was traced to surviving recipient T cells and thymic progenitors. A year had passed since transplant, and T-cell counts and diversity by then came mostly from newly produced T cells.

Unique molecular identifiers were used to barcode this TCRbeta library. TCRdb reprocessed the PCR reads with MiXCR, giving one entry per CDR3 protein. The table has about 980,000 distinct CDR3 sequences, under 30% seen once. Sequenced material: PBMCs, mostly from graft donor cells, taken 360 days after TCRalphabeta/CD19-depleted stem cell transplant. This clonotype was obtained from a boy in the first two years of life who had a stem cell transplant for SCID, so the T cells may come from the graft donor. The chain carries TRBV28 and TRBJ1-4, with D tentatively TRBD1 (6 bases). CDR3 residues: CASSQGGRNEKLFF. DNA for the CDR3: TGTGCCAGCAGCCAAGGGGGGAGAAATGAAAAACTGTTTTTT.